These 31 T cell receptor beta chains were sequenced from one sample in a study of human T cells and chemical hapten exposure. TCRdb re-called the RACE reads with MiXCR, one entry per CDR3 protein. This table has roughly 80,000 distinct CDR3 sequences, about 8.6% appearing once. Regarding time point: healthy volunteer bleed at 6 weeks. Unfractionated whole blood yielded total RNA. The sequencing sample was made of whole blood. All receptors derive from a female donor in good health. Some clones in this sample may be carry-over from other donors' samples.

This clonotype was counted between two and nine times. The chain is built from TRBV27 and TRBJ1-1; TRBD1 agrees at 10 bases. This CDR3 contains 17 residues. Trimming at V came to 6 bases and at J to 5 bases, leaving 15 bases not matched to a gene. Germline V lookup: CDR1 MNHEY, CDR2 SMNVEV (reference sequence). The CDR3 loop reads CASSPVGQGTLRTEAFF. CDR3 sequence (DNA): TGTGCCAGCAGCCCAGTGGGACAGGGGACATTGAGGACTGAAGCTTTCTTT.

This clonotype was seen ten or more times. CDR3 in DNA: TGTGCCAGCAGGCATGCCCTCCAGTTATTAGAGGGCTACGAGCAGTACTTC. Its protein product is CASRHALQLLEGYEQYF. The V gene is TRBV21-1, the J gene TRBJ2-7; the listed D gene, TRBD2, was not tested against the DNA. TRBV21-1 is a known pseudogene. The CDR3 extends over 17 amino acids.

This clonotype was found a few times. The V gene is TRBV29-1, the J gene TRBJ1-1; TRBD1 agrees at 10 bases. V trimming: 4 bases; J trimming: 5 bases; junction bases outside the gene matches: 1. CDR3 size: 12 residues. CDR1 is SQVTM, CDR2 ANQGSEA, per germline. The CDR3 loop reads CSVGTGGTEAFF. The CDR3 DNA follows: TGCAGCGTTGGGACAGGGGGGACTGAAGCTTTCTTT.

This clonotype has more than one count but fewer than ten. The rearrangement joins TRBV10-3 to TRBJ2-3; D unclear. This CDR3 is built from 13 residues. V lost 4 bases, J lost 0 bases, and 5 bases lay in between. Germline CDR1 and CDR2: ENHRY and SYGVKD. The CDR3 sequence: CAISGASTDTQYF. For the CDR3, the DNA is TGTGCCATCAGTGGTGCTAGCACAGATACGCAGTATTTT.

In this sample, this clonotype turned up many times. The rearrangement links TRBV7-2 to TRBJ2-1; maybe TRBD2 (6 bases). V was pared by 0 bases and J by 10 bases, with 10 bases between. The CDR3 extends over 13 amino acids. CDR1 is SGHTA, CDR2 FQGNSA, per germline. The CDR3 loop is CASSLALRGEQFF. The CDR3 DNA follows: TGTGCCAGCAGCTTAGCCCTGCGGGGAGAGCAGTTCTTC.

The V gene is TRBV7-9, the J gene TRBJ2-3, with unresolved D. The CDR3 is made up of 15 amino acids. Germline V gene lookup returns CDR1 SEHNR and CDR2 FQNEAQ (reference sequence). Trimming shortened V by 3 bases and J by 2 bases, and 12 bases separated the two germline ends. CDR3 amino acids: CASSLWKTYTDTQYF. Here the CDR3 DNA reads TGTGCCAGCAGCTTGTGGAAAACCTACACAGATACGCAGTATTTT.

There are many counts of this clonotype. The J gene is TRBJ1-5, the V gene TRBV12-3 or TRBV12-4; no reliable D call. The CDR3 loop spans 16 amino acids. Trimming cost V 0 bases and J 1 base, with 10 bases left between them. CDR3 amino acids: CASSLAGFPSNQPQHF. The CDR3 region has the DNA TGTGCCAGCAGTTTAGCGGGGTTTCCAAGCAATCAGCCCCAGCATTTT.

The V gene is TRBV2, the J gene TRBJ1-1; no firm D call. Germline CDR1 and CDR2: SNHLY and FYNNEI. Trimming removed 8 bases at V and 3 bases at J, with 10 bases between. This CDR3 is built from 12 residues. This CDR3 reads CASLGRYTEAFF. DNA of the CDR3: TGTGCCAGCCTCGGCAGATACACTGAAGCTTTCTTT.

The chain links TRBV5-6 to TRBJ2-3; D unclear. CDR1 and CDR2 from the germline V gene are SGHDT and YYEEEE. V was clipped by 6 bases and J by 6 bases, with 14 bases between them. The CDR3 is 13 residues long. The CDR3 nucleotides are TGTGCCAGCACCGCTTGGTTAGAGGATACGCAGTATTTT. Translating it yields CASTAWLEDTQYF.

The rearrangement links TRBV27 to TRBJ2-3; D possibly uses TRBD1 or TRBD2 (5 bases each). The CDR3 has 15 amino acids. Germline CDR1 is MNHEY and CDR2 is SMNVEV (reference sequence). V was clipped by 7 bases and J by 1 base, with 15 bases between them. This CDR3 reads CASTRRDPRTDTQYF. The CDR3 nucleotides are TGTGCCAGCACCCGCCGGGACCCACGCACAGATACGCAGTATTTT.

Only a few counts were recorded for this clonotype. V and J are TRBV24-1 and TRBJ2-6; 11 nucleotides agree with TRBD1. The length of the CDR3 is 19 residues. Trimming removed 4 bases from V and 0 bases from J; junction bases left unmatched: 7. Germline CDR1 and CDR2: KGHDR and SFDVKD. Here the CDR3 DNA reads TGTGCCACCAGTGAGGGGGGACAGGGGGTGGCCTCTGGGGCCAACGTCCTGACTTTC. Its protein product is CATSEGGQGVASGANVLTF.

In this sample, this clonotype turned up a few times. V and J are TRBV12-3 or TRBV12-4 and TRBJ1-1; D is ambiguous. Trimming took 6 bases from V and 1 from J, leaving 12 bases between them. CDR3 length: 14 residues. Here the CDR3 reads CASRRGSQNTEAFF. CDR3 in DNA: TGTGCCAGCAGAAGAGGTTCCCAGAACACTGAAGCTTTCTTT.

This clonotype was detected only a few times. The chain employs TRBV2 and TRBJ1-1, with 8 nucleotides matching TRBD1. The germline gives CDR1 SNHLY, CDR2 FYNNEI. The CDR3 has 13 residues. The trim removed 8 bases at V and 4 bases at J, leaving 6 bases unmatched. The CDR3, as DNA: TGTGCCAGCGATCGGACAGGGATCACTGAAGCTTTCTTT. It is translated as CASDRTGITEAFF.

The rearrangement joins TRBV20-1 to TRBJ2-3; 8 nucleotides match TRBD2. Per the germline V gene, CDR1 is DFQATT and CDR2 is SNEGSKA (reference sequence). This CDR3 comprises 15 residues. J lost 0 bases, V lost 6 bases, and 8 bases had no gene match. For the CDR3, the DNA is TGCAGTGCCACAAGCGGGGGCGTTAGCACAGATACGCAGTATTTT. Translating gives CSATSGGVSTDTQYF.

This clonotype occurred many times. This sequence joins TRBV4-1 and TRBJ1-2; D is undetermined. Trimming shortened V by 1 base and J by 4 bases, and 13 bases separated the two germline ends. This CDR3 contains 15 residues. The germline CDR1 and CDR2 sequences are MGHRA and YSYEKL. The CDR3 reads CASSQVAVHLYGYTF. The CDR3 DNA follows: TGCGCCAGCAGCCAAGTGGCAGTCCACCTCTATGGCTACACCTTC.

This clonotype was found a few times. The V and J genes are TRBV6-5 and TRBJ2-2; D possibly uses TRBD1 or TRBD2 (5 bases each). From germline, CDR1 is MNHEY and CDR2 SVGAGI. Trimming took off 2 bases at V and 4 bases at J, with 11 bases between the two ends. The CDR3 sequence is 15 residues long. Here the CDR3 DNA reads TGTGCCAGCAGTTACGATAGGGGACGCACCGGGGAGCTGTTTTTT. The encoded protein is CASSYDRGRTGELFF.

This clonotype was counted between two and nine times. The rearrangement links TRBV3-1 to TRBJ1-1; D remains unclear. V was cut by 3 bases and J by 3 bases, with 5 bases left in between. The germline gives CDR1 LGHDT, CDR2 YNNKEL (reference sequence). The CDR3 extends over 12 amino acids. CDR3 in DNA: TGTGCCAGCAGCCAGAGGTACACTGAAGCTTTCTTT. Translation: CASSQRYTEAFF.

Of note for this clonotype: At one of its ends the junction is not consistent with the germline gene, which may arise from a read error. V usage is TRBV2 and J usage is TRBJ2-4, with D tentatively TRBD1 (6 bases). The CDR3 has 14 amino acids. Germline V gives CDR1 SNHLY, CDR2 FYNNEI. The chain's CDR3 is CASSDERTETPYGF. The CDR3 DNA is TGTGCCAGCAGTGACGAGAGGACAGAGACCCCCTACGGCTTC.

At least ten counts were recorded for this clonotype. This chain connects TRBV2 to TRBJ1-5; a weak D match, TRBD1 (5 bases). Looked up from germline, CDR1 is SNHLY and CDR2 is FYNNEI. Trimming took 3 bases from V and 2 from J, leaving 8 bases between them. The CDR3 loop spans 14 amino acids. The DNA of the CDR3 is TGTGCCAGCAGTGATGGCAGGGGCAATCAGCCCCAGCATTTT. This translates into CASSDGRGNQPQHF.

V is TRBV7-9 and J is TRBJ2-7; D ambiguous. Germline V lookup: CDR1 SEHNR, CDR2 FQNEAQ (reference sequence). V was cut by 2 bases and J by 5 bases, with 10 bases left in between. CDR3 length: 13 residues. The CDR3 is CASSLSGIDEQYF. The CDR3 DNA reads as TGTGCCAGCAGCTTATCTGGGATCGACGAGCAGTACTTC.

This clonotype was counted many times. CDR3 coding DNA: TGTGCCAGCAGCCTAACCTCTCTAGCGGGGGGGCTTACAGATACGCAGTATTTT. Its translation: CASSLTSLAGGLTDTQYF. The chain joins TRBV7-2 to TRBJ2-3, with 12 bases identical to TRBD2. CDR3 length equals 18 residues. CDR1 is SGHTA and CDR2 is FQGNSA in the germline V gene. J gave up 3 bases and V 5 bases, and 12 bases lay outside the gene matches.

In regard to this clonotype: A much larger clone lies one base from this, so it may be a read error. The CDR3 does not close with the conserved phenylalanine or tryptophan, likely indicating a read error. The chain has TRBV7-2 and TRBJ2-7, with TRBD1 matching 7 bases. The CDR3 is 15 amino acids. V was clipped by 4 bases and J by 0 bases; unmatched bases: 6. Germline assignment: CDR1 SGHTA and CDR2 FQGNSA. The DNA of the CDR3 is TGTGCCAGCAGCTCACAGGGGCAGTACTCCTACGAGCAGTACCTC. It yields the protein CASSSQGQYSYEQYL.

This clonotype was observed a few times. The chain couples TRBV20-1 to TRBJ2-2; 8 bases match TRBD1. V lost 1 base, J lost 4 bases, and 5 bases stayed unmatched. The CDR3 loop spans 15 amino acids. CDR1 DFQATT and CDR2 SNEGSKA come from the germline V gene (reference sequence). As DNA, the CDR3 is TGCAGTGCTAGAGGTGCAGGGGGCGGCACCGGGGAGCTGTTTTTT. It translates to CSARGAGGGTGELFF.

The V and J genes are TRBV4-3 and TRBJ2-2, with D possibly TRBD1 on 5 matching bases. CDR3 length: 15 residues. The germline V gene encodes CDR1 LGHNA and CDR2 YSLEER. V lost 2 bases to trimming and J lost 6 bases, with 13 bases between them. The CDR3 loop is CASSQSAGIAGELFF. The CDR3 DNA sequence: TGCGCCAGCAGCCAATCTGCAGGGATCGCCGGGGAGCTGTTTTTT.

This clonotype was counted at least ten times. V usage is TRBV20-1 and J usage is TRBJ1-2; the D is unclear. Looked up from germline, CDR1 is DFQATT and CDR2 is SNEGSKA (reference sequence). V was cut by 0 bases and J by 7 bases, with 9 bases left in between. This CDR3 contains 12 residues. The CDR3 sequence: CSARDEGFGYTF. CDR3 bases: TGCAGTGCTAGAGATGAAGGGTTTGGCTACACCTTC.

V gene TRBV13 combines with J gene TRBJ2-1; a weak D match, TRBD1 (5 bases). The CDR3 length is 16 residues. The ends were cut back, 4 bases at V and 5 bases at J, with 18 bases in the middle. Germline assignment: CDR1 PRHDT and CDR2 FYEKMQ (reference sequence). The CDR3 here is CASSYRWWRPNNEQFF. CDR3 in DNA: TGTGCCAGCAGCTACAGGTGGTGGCGACCGAACAATGAGCAGTTCTTC.

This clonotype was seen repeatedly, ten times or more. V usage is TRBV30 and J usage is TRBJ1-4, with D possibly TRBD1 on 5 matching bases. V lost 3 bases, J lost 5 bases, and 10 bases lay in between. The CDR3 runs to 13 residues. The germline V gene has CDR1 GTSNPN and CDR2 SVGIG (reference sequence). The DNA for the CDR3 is TGTGCCTGGAGGGGGGACGGGAATGAAAAACTGTTTTTT. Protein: CAWRGDGNEKLFF.

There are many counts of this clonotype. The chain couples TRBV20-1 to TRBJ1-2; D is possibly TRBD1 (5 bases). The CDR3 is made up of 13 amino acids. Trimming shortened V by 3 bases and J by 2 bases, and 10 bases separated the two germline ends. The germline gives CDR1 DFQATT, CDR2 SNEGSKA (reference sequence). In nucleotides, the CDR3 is TGCAGTGCTAGCAGAGGGGTAAACTATGGCTACACCTTC. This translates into CSASRGVNYGYTF.

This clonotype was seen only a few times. The CDR3 here is CASSSRRVYSGNTIYF. CDR3 sequence (DNA): TGTGCCAGCAGCTCCCGCAGGGTTTACTCTGGAAACACCATATATTTT. The chain employs TRBV7-2 and TRBJ1-3; D is possibly TRBD1 (5 bases). Looked up from germline, CDR1 is SGHTA and CDR2 is FQGNSA. V was cut by 4 bases and J by 0 bases, with 13 bases left in between. There are 16 residues in the CDR3.

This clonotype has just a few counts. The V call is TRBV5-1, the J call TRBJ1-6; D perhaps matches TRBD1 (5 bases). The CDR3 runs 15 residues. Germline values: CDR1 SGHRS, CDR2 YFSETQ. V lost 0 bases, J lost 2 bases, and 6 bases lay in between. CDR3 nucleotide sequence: TGCGCCAGCAGCTTGGAGGGACCCTATAATTCACCCCTCCACTTT. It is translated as CASSLEGPYNSPLHF.

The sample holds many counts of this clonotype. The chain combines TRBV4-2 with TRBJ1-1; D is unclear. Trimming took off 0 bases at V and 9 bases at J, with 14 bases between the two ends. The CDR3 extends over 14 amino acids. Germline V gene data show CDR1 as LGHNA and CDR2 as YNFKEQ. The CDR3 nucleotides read TGTGCCAGCAGCCAAGATATCTTGGCTGGACAAGCTTTCTTT. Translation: CASSQDILAGQAFF.